These 22 T cell receptor beta chains originate from one sample sequenced in a study of T cells in women clearing cervical HPV infection. The method was immunoSEQ multiplex PCR; TCRdb's version includes in-frame clones alone and lacks a portion of them. The table lists roughly 12,000 clones. Material for sequencing was blood buffy coat. The receptors were gathered from a woman aged 18-70 years with a cervical HPV16 infection that either progressed to CIN3+ or cleared (not recorded which).

Note on this clone: The missing CDR3 end, 3 residues past where the read stops, is filled in from the germline J gene. The V and J genes are TRBV6-2 or TRBV6-3 and TRBJ1-5, with 7 bases fitting TRBD1. Per the germline V gene, CDR1 is MNHEY and CDR2 is SVGEGT. This CDR3 spans 16 amino acids. V lost 5 bases and J lost 2; bases outside the gene matches: 9. The sequenced part of the CDR3 DNA is TGTGCCAGCAGTCCAACAACAGGGGTAGGCAATCAGCCC. It yields the protein CASSPTTGVGNQP. The full CDR3 reads CASSPTTGVGNQPQHF.

The CDR3 protein is CASRIAGEAFF. Partial CDR3 DNA: TGTGCCTCTAGGATTGCTGGAGAA. V and J are TRBV30 and TRBJ1-1; D call uncertain. The CDR3 extends 3 residues past the end of the read, so its final part is completed from the germline J gene. Germline V lookup: CDR1 GTSNPN, CDR2 SVGIG (reference sequence). The CDR3 contains 11 residues.

Note on this clone: The CDR3 end falls 3 residues outside the read, so it is completed with the germline J gene. V gene TRBV30 combines with J gene TRBJ1-5; no clear D. CDR1 is GTSNPN and CDR2 is SVGIG in the germline V gene (reference sequence). CDR3 size: 13 residues. The germline V and J ends were trimmed by 4 bases and 3 bases, with 10 bases remaining between them. The CDR3 DNA, read in part, is TGTGCCTGGACTTCGGGGAACAATCAGCCC. Residues: CAWTSGNNQP. The full-length CDR3 reads as CAWTSGNNQPQHF.

To note about this clone: The read comes to an end 3 residues before the CDR3 does, leaving the germline J gene to fill in the end. This chain uses TRBV19 with TRBJ1-2, with 7 bases aligning to TRBD1. The CDR3 runs to 14 residues. CDR1 and CDR2 from the germline V gene are LNHDA and SQIVND (reference sequence). CDR3 sequence: CASSDREWSYDYTF. The part of the CDR3 DNA that was read is TGTGCCAGTAGTGACAGGGAATGGTCCTACGAC.

A note on this clone: The read ends 3 residues shy of where the CDR3 ends; the end is completed using the germline J gene. The chain couples TRBV7-9 to TRBJ1-1; maybe TRBD1 (6 bases). The CDR3 covers 15 residues. The V end lost 3 bases, the J end lost 2 bases, and 13 bases lay between the germline ends. The germline V gene encodes CDR1 SEHNR and CDR2 FQNEAQ (reference sequence). The CDR3 protein is CASSFGSGENTEAFF. Incomplete CDR3 DNA: TGTGCCAGCAGCTTTGGTTCAGGGGAAAACACTGAA.

This chain's CDR3 is CASSQGGLRGPGTDTQYF. The CDR3 DNA, read in part, is TGTGCCAGCAGCCAAGGAGGATTGAGGGGGCCCGGCACAGATACG. This chain connects TRBV4-2 to TRBJ2-3, with TRBD1 identical over 7 bases. The read halts 3 residues ahead of the CDR3 end, with the missing end drawn from the germline J gene. The CDR3 is 18 residues long. From germline, CDR1 is LGHNA and CDR2 YNFKEQ. V lost 1 base to trimming and J lost 1 base; unmatched junction nucleotides: 11.

Regarding this clone: The read ends 3 residues early relative to the CDR3; the germline J gene fills the gap. The V and J genes are TRBV20-1 and TRBJ1-5; D is ambiguous. Germline loops: CDR1 DFQATT, CDR2 SNEGSKA (reference sequence). Deletions cut 3 bases from V and 3 bases from J, with 12 bases between. This CDR3 has 14 residues. The CDR3 loop is CSASGGPNNQPQHF. The covered CDR3 bases are TGCAGTGCTAGCGGAGGGCCCAACAATCAGCCC.

Note on this clone: Read data end 3 residues before the CDR3 end; the end is taken from the germline J gene. The chain joins TRBV5-1 to TRBJ2-1; D ambiguous. Germline CDR1 is SGHRS and CDR2 is YFSETQ. V dropped 0 bases and J dropped 4 bases, with 5 bases sitting between them. The CDR3 loop spans 13 amino acids. Incomplete CDR3 DNA: TGCGCCAGCAGCTTGGCTCAGTACAATGAG. Translated: CASSLAQYNE. The complete CDR3 reads CASSLAQYNEQFF.

The sequenced part of the CDR3 DNA is TGTGCCAGCAGTTCCCGACAGAGCTCCTACGAG. Translated: CASSSRQSSYE. The full CDR3 protein reads CASSSRQSSYEQYF. The chain combines TRBV27 with TRBJ2-7; the D gene is possibly TRBD1 (5 bases). The read finishes 3 residues shy of the CDR3 end, and the germline J gene is used to complete it. Germline lookup yields CDR1 MNHEY and CDR2 SMNVEV (reference sequence). This CDR3 region has 14 residues. V lost 4 bases, J lost 0 bases, and 10 bases lay in between.

Regarding this clone: The read halts 3 residues ahead of the CDR3 end, with the missing end drawn from the germline J gene. The chain uses TRBV20-1 and TRBJ2-1, with D perhaps TRBD1 (7 bases). The V end lost 1 base, the J end lost 1 base, and 11 bases lay between the germline ends. The CDR3 runs to 15 residues. Germline assignment: CDR1 DFQATT and CDR2 SNEGSKA (reference sequence). CDR3 DNA (partial): TGCAGTGCTAGAGCACAGGGGAGGTCCTACAATGAG. Its protein product is CSARAQGRSYNE. The whole CDR3 protein reads CSARAQGRSYNEQFF.

Remarks on this clone: The CDR3 extends 3 residues past the end of the read, so its final part is completed from the germline J gene. The chain links TRBV11-2 to TRBJ2-1, with 7 bases matching TRBD1. Trimming took 4 bases from V and 0 from J; bases not matched to a gene: 3. The CDR3 covers 15 residues. Germline V gene lookup returns CDR1 SGHAT and CDR2 FQNNGV. The CDR3 bases that were read are TGTGCCAGCAGCTGGGACAGTAGCTCCTACAATGAG. As protein: CASSWDSSSYNE. The whole CDR3 protein is CASSWDSSSYNEQFF.

For this clone: The CDR3 is cut off 3 residues early in the read; its end comes from the germline J gene. The gene calls are TRBV12-3 or TRBV12-4 and TRBJ2-2; 9 bases are a match to TRBD2. The CDR3 is 16 residues long. V lost 6 bases, J lost 5 bases, and 10 bases stayed unmatched. Incomplete CDR3 DNA: TGTGCCAGCAGCCCTCCCGGGACTAGCAGAACCGGGGAG. Amino acids: CASSPPGTSRTGE. The whole CDR3 sequence is CASSPPGTSRTGELFF.

Notes on this clone: The read ends 3 residues shy of where the CDR3 ends; the end is completed using the germline J gene. This sequence joins TRBV10-3 and TRBJ2-1; 9 bases match TRBD2. V shed 0 bases, J shed 5 bases, and the junction held 8 bases outside the gene matches. Germline CDR1 reads ENHRY; CDR2 reads SYGVKD. CDR3 length equals 17 residues. The CDR3 spells CAISESRASGDNNEQFF. Partial CDR3 DNA: TGTGCCATCAGTGAGTCGAGGGCTAGCGGGGACAACAATGAG.

On this clone itself: The sequenced fragment ends 3 residues before the CDR3 boundary, so the rest is inferred from the germline J gene. The chain links TRBV20-1 to TRBJ1-6; the match to TRBD1 covers 8 bases. This CDR3 is 14 amino acids long. Germline V CDR1 and CDR2: DFQATT, SNEGSKA (reference sequence). The trim removed 1 base at V and 9 bases at J, leaving 5 bases unmatched. This CDR3 is CSARAQGATSPLHF. Incomplete CDR3 DNA: TGCAGTGCTAGAGCCCAGGGGGCAACTTCACCC.

For this clone: The read terminates 3 residues before the CDR3 end, so the remaining end is supplied by the germline J gene. V usage is TRBV7-6 and J usage is TRBJ2-3; 9 bases agree with TRBD2. The germline CDR1 and CDR2 sequences are SGHVS and FNYEAQ. V was clipped by 4 bases and J by 2 bases; unmatched bases: 1. The CDR3 is 14 residues long. The DNA read from the CDR3 is TGTGCCAGCAGCTCTAGCGGGGCCACAGATACG. It is translated as CASSSSGATDT. The full CDR3 is CASSSSGATDTQYF.

Turning to this clone: The read gets to within 3 residues of the CDR3 end, and the germline J gene fills in the rest. This chain joins TRBV12-3 or TRBV12-4 and TRBJ2-2; 10 positions agree with TRBD2. This CDR3 contains 15 residues. V lost 3 bases and J lost 4; bases outside the gene matches: 2. CDR3 DNA (partial): TGTGCCAGCAGTTTGGCTAGCGGGGGCACCGGGGAG. Encoded protein: CASSLASGGTGE. The entire CDR3 sequence reads CASSLASGGTGELFF.

As for this clone: The read ends 3 residues early relative to the CDR3; the germline J gene fills the gap. V is TRBV7-9 and J is TRBJ2-1; D unresolved. V shed 4 bases and J shed 5 bases, with 9 bases lying between them. From germline, CDR1 is SEHNR and CDR2 FQNEAQ (reference sequence). The length of the CDR3 is 13 residues. Partial CDR3 DNA: TGTGCCAGCAGCTCCCCTGCGAACAATGAG. Encoded protein: CASSSPANNE. From start to end, the CDR3 is CASSSPANNEQFF.

Judged by frequency, this clone is medium-sized. Read data end 3 residues before the CDR3 end; the end is taken from the germline J gene. The V gene is TRBV10-3, the J gene TRBJ2-7, with a weak D call TRBD1 (6 bases). The length of the CDR3 is 12 residues. Trimming stripped 6 bases from V and 5 bases from J, with 11 bases between. From germline, CDR1 is ENHRY and CDR2 SYGVKD. The CDR3 protein is CAIRQDSHEQYF. CDR3 DNA (partial): TGTGCCATCAGACAGGACAGCCACGAG.

About this clone: The observed sequence ends 3 residues before the CDR3 terminus, with the missing tail filled in from the germline J gene. This sample includes further DNA sequences coding for the same CDR3. The chain employs TRBV29-1 and TRBJ1-1; 8 bases align to TRBD1. The J segment lost 1 base and the V segment lost 7 bases, leaving 5 bases of the junction unmatched. Germline CDR1 reads SQVTM; CDR2 reads ANQGSEA. The length of the CDR3 is 13 residues. CDR3 DNA, as far as it was read: TGCAGCGCAGACAGGGGAGGGAACACTGAA. Translated: CSADRGGNTE. The complete CDR3 sequence is CSADRGGNTEAFF.

Regarding this clone: The read finishes 3 residues shy of the CDR3 end, and the germline J gene is used to complete it. The chain combines TRBV5-1 with TRBJ2-5; a weak D match, TRBD1 (6 bases). The CDR3 length is 17 residues. Germline V lookup: CDR1 SGHRS, CDR2 YFSETQ. With 2 bases removed from V and 2 bases from J, the gap between germline ends came to 19 bases. Here the CDR3 reads CASSLGLRDTSQETQYF. The sequenced CDR3 bases are TGCGCCAGCAGCTTAGGGCTTCGGGACACCTCTCAAGAGACC.

This CDR3 reads CASSEQGARSPLHF. Incomplete CDR3 DNA: TGTGCCAGCAGTGAACAGGGGGCGCGTTCACCC. V gene TRBV6-1 combines with J gene TRBJ1-6, with 8 positions matching TRBD1. The sequence runs out 3 residues before the end of the CDR3; the remainder is reconstructed from the germline J gene. The CDR3 has 14 amino acids. Germline trimming cut 2 bases from V and 9 bases from J; bases unmatched to any gene: 3. Germline values: CDR1 MNHNS, CDR2 SASEGT.

With regard to this clone: The CDR3 goes on 3 residues after the read ends, and that part is filled in from the germline J gene. V usage is TRBV5-8 and J usage is TRBJ2-2; D is unresolved. The CDR3 is 14 residues long. The germline V gene has CDR1 SGHTS and CDR2 YDEGEE. V shed 1 base and J shed 6 bases, with 10 bases lying between them. Partial CDR3 DNA: TGTGCCAGCAGCTTGCGTCAGGTCCCCGGGGAG. Its protein product is CASSLRQVPGE. The whole CDR3 sequence is CASSLRQVPGELFF.